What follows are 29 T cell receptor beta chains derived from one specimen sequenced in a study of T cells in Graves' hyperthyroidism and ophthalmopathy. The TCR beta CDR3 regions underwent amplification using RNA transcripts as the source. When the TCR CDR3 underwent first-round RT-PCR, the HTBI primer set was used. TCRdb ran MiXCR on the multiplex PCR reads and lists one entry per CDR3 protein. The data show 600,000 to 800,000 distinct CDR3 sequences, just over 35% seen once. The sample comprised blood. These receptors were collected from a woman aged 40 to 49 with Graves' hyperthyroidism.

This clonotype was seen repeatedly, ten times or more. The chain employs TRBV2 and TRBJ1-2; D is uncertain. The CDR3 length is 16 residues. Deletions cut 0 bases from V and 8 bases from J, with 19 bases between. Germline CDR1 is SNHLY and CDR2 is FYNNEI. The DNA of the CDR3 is TGTGCCAGCAGTGAAGCGCTTCCGGAGCTTGGCGTCGGCTACACCTTC. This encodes CASSEALPELGVGYTF.

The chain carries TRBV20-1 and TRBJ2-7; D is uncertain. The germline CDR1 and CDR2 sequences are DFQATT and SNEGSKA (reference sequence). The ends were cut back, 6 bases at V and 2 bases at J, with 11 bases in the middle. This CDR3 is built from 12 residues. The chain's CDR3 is CSAPRRAYEQYF. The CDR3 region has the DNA TGCAGTGCCCCAAGACGGGCCTACGAGCAGTACTTC.

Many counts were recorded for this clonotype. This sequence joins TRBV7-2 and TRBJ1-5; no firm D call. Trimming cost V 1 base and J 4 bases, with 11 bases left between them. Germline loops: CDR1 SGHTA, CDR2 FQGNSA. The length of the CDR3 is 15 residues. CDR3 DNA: TGTGCCAGCAGCTTAGGAAGGGCAGAGAATCAGCCCCAGCATTTT. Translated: CASSLGRAENQPQHF.

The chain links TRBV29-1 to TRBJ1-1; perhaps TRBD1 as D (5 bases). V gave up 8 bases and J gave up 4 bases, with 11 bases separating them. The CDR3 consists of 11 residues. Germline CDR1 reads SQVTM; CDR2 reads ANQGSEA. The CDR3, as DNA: TGCAGCTTCACAGGCGGCACTGAAGCTTTCTTT. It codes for CSFTGGTEAFF.

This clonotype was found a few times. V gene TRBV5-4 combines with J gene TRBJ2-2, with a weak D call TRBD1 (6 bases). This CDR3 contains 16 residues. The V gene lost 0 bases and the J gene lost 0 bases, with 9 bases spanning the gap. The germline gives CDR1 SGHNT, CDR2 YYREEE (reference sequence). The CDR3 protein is CASSLEQGTNTGELFF. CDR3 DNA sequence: TGTGCCAGCAGCTTGGAGCAGGGGACGAACACCGGGGAGCTGTTTTTT.

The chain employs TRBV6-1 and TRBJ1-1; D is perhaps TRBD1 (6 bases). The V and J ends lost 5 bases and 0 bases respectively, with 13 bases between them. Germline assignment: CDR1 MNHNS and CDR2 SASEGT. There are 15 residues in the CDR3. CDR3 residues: CASSPQRGMNTEAFF. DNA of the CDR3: TGTGCCAGCAGTCCCCAGAGGGGGATGAACACTGAAGCTTTCTTT.

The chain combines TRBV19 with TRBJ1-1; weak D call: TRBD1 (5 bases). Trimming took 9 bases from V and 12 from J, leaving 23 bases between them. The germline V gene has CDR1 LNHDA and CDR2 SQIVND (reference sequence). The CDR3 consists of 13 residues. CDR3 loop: CASRTDAIGESFF. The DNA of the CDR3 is TGTGCCAGCCGAACCGACGCAATAGGGGAATCTTTCTTT.

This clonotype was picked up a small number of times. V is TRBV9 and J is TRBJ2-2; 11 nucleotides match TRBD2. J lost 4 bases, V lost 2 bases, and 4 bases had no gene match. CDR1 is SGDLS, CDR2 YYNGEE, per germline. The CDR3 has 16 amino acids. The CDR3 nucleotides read TGTGCCAGCAGCGTCACTAGCGGGGGCATCACCGGGGAGCTGTTTTTT. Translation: CASSVTSGGITGELFF.

The CDR3 region has the DNA TGCAGCGTTTCCCCAATGGGACAGGGGAATGAAAAACTGTTTTTT. This encodes CSVSPMGQGNEKLFF. This rearrangement joins TRBV29-1 to TRBJ1-4, with 10 bases aligning to TRBD1. The CDR3 runs 15 residues. Trimming cost V 5 bases and J 5 bases; bases outside gene matches: 8. Germline lookup yields CDR1 SQVTM and CDR2 ANQGSEA.

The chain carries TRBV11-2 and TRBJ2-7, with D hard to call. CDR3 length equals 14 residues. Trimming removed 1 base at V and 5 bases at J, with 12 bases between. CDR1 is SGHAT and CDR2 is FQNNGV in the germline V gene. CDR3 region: CASSLGRVDHEQYF. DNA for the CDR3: TGTGCCAGCAGCTTAGGACGTGTTGACCACGAGCAGTACTTC.

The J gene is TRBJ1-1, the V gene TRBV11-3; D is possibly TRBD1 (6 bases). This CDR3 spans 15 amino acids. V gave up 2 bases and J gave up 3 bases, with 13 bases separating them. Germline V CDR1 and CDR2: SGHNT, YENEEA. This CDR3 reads CASSLPGHVDTEAFF. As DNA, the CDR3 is TGTGCCAGCAGCTTACCGGGACACGTAGACACTGAAGCTTTCTTT. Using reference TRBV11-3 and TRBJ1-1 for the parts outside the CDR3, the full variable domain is EAGVVQSPRYKIIEKKQPVAFWCNPISGHNTLYWYLQNLGQGPELLIRYENEEAVDDSQLPKDRFSAERLKGVDSTLKIQPAELGDSAVYLCASSLPGHVDTEAFFGQGTRLTVV.

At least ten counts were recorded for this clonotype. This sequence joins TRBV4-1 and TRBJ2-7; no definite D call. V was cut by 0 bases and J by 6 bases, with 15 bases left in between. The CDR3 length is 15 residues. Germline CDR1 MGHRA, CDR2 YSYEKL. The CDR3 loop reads CASSQDPPQTSEQYF. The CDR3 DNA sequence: TGCGCCAGCAGCCAAGACCCCCCACAGACGTCCGAGCAGTACTTC.

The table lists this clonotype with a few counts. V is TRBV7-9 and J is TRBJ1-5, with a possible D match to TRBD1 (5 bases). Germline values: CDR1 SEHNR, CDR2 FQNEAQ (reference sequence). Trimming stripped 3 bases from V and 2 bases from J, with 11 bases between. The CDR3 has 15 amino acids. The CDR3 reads CASSLGEYGNQPQHF. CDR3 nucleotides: TGTGCCAGCAGCTTGGGGGAGTATGGCAATCAGCCCCAGCATTTT. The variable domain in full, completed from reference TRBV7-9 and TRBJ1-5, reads DTGVSQNPRHKITKRGQNVTFRCDPISEHNRLYWYRQTLGQGPEFLTYFQNEAQLEKSRLLSDRFSAERPKGSFSTLEIQRTEQGDSAMYLCASSLGEYGNQPQHFGDGTRLSIL.

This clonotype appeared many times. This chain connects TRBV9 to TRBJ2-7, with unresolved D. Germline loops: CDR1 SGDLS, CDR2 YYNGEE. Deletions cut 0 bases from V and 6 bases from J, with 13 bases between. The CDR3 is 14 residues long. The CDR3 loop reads CASSVAGSAGEQYF. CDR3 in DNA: TGTGCCAGCAGCGTAGCGGGTTCAGCTGGCGAGCAGTACTTC.

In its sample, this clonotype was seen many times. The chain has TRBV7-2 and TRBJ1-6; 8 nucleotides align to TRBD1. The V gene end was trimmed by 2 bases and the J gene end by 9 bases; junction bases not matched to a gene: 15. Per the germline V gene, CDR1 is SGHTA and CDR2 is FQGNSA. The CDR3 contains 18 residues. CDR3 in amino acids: CASSLSPFRQGSSSPLHF. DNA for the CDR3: TGTGCCAGCAGCTTATCCCCCTTTCGACAGGGGAGTAGTTCACCCCTCCACTTT.

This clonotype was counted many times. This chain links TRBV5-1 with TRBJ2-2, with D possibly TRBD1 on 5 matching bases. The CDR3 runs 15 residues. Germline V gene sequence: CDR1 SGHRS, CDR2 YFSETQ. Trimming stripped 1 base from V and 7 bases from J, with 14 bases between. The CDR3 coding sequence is TGCGCCAGCAGCTTGTCATCAGGGTACGGCGGGGAGCTGTTTTTT. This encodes CASSLSSGYGGELFF.

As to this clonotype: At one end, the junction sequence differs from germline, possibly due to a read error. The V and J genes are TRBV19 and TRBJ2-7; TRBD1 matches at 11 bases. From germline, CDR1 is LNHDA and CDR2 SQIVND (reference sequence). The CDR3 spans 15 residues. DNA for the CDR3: TGTACCAGTAGTACGGGACAGGGGGAGACCTACGAGCAGTACTTC. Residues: CTSSTGQGETYEQYF. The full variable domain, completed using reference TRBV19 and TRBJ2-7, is DGGITQSPKYLFRKEGQNVTLSCEQNLNHDAMYWYRQDPGQGLRLIYYSQIVNDFQKGDIAEGYSVSREKKESFPLTVTSAQKNPTAFYLCTSSTGQGETYEQYFGPGTRLTVT.

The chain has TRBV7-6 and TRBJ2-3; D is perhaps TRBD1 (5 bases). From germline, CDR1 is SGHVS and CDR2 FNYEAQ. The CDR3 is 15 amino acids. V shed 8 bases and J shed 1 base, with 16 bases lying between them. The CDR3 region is CASLSRQGGTDTQYF. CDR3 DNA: TGTGCCAGCCTGTCAAGGCAGGGCGGCACAGATACGCAGTATTTT.

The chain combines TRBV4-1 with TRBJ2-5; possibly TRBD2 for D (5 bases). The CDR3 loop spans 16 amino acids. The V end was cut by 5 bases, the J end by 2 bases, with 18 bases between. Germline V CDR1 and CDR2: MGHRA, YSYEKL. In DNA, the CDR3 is TGCGCCAGCAGCGGGTACCCGGGGTTGGATCAAGAGACCCAGTACTTC. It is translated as CASSGYPGLDQETQYF.

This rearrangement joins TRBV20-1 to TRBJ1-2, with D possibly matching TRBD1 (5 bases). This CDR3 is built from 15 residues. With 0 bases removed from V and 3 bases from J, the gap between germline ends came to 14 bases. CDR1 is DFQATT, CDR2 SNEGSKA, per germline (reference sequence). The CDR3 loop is CSARDGLAGDYGYTF. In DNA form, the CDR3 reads TGCAGTGCTAGAGATGGACTAGCGGGGGACTATGGCTACACCTTC.

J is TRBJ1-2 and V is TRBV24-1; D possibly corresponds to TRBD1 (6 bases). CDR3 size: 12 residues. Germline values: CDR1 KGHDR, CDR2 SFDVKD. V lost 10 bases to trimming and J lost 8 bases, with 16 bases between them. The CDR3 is CATPGGALGYTF. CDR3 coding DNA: TGTGCCACTCCTGGGGGCGCGTTGGGCTACACCTTC.

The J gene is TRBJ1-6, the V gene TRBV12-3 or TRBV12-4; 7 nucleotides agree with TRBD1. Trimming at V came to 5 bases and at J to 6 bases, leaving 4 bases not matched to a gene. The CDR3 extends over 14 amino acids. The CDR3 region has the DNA TGTGCCAGCAGTCCGGGACAGATTAATTCACCCCTCCACTTT. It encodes CASSPGQINSPLHF.

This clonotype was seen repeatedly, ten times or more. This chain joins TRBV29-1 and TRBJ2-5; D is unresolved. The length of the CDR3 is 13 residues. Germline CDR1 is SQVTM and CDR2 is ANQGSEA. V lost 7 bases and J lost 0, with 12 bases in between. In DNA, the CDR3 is TGCAGCGCTGGGGTTGGATACCAAGAGACCCAGTACTTC. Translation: CSAGVGYQETQYF.

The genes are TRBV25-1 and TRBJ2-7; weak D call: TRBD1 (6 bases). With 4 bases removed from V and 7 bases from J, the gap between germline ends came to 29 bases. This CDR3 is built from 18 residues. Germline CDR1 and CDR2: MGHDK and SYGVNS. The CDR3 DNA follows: TGTGCCAGCAGTGTCTCATTATCACAGGGTAGGACATTCCATGAGCAGTACTTC. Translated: CASSVSLSQGRTFHEQYF.

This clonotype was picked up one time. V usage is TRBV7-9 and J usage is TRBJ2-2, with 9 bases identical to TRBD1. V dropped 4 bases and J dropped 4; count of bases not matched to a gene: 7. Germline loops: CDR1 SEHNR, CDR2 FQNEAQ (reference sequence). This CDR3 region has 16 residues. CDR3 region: CASSYRDRALTGELFF. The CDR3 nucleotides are TGTGCCAGCAGCTATCGGGACAGGGCTCTCACCGGGGAGCTGTTTTTT.

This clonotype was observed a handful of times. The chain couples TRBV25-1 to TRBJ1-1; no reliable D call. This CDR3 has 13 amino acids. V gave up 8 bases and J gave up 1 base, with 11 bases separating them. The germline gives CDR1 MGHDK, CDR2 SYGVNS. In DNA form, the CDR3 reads TGTGCCAGCGCCAGTCCATCGAACACTGAAGCTTTCTTT. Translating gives CASASPSNTEAFF.

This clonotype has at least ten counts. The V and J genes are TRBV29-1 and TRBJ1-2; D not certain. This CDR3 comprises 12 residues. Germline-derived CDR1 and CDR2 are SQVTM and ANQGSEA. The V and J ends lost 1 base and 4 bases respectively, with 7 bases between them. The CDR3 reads CSVEAGSYGYTF. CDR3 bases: TGCAGCGTTGAAGCAGGATCCTATGGCTACACCTTC. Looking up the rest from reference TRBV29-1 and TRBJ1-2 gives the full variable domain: SAVISQKPSRDICQRGTSLTIQCQVDSQVTMMFWYRQQPGQSLTLIATANQGSEATYESGFVIDKFPISRPNLTFSTLTVSNMSPEDSSIYLCSVEAGSYGYTFGSGTRLTVV.

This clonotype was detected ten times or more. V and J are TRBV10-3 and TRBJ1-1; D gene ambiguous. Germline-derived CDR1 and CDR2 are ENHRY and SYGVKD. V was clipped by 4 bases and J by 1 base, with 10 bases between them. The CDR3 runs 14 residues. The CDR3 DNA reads TGTGCCATCAGTGGGGGTGTGGGGAACACTGAAGCTTTCTTT. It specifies CAISGGVGNTEAFF.

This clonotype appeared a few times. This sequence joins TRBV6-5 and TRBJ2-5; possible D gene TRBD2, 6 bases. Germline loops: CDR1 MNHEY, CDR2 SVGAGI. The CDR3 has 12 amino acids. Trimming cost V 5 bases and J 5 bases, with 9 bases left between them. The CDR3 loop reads CASSPSVETQYF. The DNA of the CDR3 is TGTGCCAGCAGTCCTAGCGTGGAGACCCAGTACTTC.